The rows below give T cell receptor beta chains drawn from one sample of a study of technical replicates of blood from a few donors. Sequenced by immunoSEQ multiplex PCR; TCRdb stores in-frame clones only, minus some. The data show tens of thousands of clones, approximately 94% seen once. Sequencing input: T cells isolated from PBMCs. These TCRs come from a human donor in good health. Both conserved end residues are part of each CDR3. A D gene is named only where the DNA matches it firmly. Size is omitted from some rows. Given values are once, few, many or a class for expanded clones.

TRBV11-2	once	-	TRBJ2-7	CASSQSIPREQYF	TGTGCCAGCAGCCAATCTATTCCCAGGGAGCAGTACTTC
TRBV12-5	once	-	TRBJ2-4	CASGLVVSRDSAKNIQYF	TGTGCTAGTGGTTTGGTTGTCTCGCGGGACAGCGCCAAAAACATTCAGTACTTC
TRBV25-1	-	-	TRBJ2-1	CASSLGTPHNNEQFF	TGTGCCAGCAGCCTCGGGACACCTCATAACAATGAGCAGTTCTTC
TRBV2	-	-	TRBJ2-3	CASNLLGSTDTQYF	TGTGCCAGCAACTTACTAGGGAGCACAGATACGCAGTATTTT
TRBV29-1	few	TRBD2	TRBJ2-7	CSAGLAYEQYF	TGCAGCGCAGGACTAGCTTACGAGCAGTACTTC
TRBV15	once	TRBD1	TRBJ1-2	CATSRTGTGRIGYTF	TGTGCCACCAGCAGAACCGGGACAGGGAGAATTGGCTACACCTTC
TRBV28	-	TRBD2	TRBJ2-2	CASGGLANTGELFF	TGTGCCAGTGGAGGACTAGCCAACACCGGGGAGCTGTTTTTT
TRBV25-1	-	-	TRBJ1-1	CASSEWPRMNTEAFF	TGTGCCAGCAGTGAGTGGCCAAGAATGAACACTGAAGCTTTCTTT
TRBV7-9	-	-	TRBJ2-7	CASSFNYEQYF	TGTGCCAGCAGCTTCAACTACGAGCAGTACTTC
TRBV7-6	-	TRBD2	TRBJ2-5	CASSLTLAVDETQYF	TGTGCCAGCAGCTTAACACTAGCGGTGGATGAGACCCAGTACTTC
TRBV4-1	-	-	TRBJ1-1	CASSQGRGLSPMNTEAFF	TGCGCCAGCAGCCAAGGCAGGGGCCTTTCCCCTATGAACACTGAAGCTTTCTTT
TRBV4-2	-	-	TRBJ2-6	CASSQEILVQGFSGANVLTF	TGTGCCAGCAGCCAAGAGATCTTGGTTCAGGGTTTCTCTGGGGCCAACGTCCTGACTTTC
TRBV28	-	-	TRBJ2-3	CASSLERSTDTQYF	TGTGCCAGCAGTTTAGAGCGTAGCACAGATACGCAGTATTTT
TRBV4-1	-	TRBD2	TRBJ2-5	CASSQGGTGTSGQETQYF	TGCGCCAGCAGCCAAGGTGGGACAGGGACTAGCGGACAAGAGACCCAGTACTTC
TRBV27	-	-	TRBJ2-7	CASSFHPGEQYF	TGTGCCAGCAGTTTCCACCCGGGGGAGCAGTACTTC
TRBV4-1	-	TRBD2	TRBJ2-3	CASSQDWGGGNTQYF	TGCGCCAGCAGCCAAGATTGGGGGGGTGGGAATACGCAGTATTTT
TRBV30	once	-	TRBJ1-5	CAWMRGQPQHF	TGTGCCTGGATGCGGGGGCAGCCCCAGCATTTT
TRBV29-1	once	TRBD1	TRBJ1-1	CSVFLIRTGGVEAFF	TGCAGCGTTTTCCTCATTAGGACAGGGGGTGTGGAAGCTTTCTTT
TRBV2	-	TRBD1	TRBJ2-5	CASRGQGRETQYF	TGTGCCAGCAGGGGACAGGGTCGAGAGACCCAGTACTTC
TRBV13	-	TRBD1	TRBJ2-7	CASNAGDRGTYEQYF	TGTGCCAGCAATGCGGGGGACAGGGGAACCTACGAGCAGTACTTC
TRBV6-5	-	TRBD1	TRBJ1-1	CASSEDRGPTEAFF	TGTGCCAGCAGCGAGGACAGGGGACCCACTGAAGCTTTCTTT
TRBV12-5	-	-	TRBJ1-1	CASGLVGGLGAEAFF	TGTGCTAGTGGTTTGGTAGGAGGGTTGGGTGCTGAAGCTTTCTTT
TRBV14	-	TRBD1	TRBJ1-3	CASSPGTGLGNTIYF	TGTGCCAGCAGCCCCGGGACAGGACTTGGAAACACCATATATTTT
TRBV6-6	-	-	TRBJ2-1	CASSSWTNNEQFF	TGTGCCAGCAGTTCATGGACTAACAATGAGCAGTTCTTC
TRBV4-1	-	TRBD2	TRBJ2-3	CASSQGDYDTDTQYF	TGCGCCAGCAGCCAAGGGGACTACGACACAGATACGCAGTATTTT
TRBV6-5	-	TRBD2	TRBJ2-3	CASTSSGTTDTQYF	TGTGCCAGCACCTCTAGCGGGACCACAGATACGCAGTATTTT
TRBV2	-	TRBD1	TRBJ1-2	CASSERQGANYGYTF	TGTGCCAGCAGTGAGAGACAGGGGGCTAACTATGGCTACACCTTC
TRBV4-1	-	TRBD1	TRBJ1-4	CASSQVDRANEKLFF	TGCGCCAGCAGCCAAGTGGACAGGGCTAATGAAAAACTGTTTTTT
TRBV4-2	-	-	TRBJ2-6	CASRPSQVGANVLTF	TGTGCCAGCAGACCGAGCCAGGTTGGGGCCAACGTCCTGACTTTC
TRBV7-9	-	-	TRBJ2-2	CASSLFRGNTGELFF	TGTGCCAGCAGCTTATTCAGGGGGAACACCGGGGAGCTGTTTTTT
TRBV19	-	-	TRBJ1-2	CASSIAGSSYGYTF	TGTGCCAGTAGTATTGCAGGGTCGAGCTATGGCTACACCTTC
TRBV30	-	-	TRBJ1-1	CARRGGPNTEAFF	TGTGCCCGGCGGGGCGGGCCGAACACTGAAGCTTTCTTT
TRBV27	-	-	TRBJ2-2	CASKRDTTTGELFF	TGTGCCAGCAAACGGGACACAACGACCGGGGAGCTGTTTTTT
TRBV27	-	TRBD1	TRBJ2-4	CASRPRDSDIQYF	TGTGCCAGCAGACCTCGGGACAGCGACATTCAGTACTTC
TRBV7-9	-	TRBD1	TRBJ1-4	CASSPPWDSPTNEKLFF	TGTGCCAGCAGCCCCCCCTGGGACAGCCCAACTAATGAAAAACTGTTTTTT
TRBV6-5	-	-	TRBJ2-1	CASSTTTRSNEQFF	TGTGCCAGCAGTACAACCACGAGGAGTAATGAGCAGTTCTTC
TRBV4-1	-	-	TRBJ1-2	CASSQVHNSPNYGYTF	TGCGCCAGCAGCCAAGTACACAACAGTCCTAACTATGGCTACACCTTC
TRBV19	-	-	TRBJ2-1	CASSIDLGKEVF	TGTGCCAGTAGTATAGATCTGGGAAAGGAGGTCTTC
TRBV13	-	TRBD1	TRBJ2-2	CASSLVRGLSAGELFF	TGTGCCAGCAGCTTAGTGAGGGGGCTAAGCGCCGGGGAGCTGTTTTTT
TRBV19	-	-	TRBJ2-7	CASSPIAVSYEQYF	TGTGCCAGTAGTCCCATAGCGGTCTCCTACGAGCAGTACTTC
TRBV7-9	-	-	TRBJ2-1	CASSLGGITYNEQFF	TGTGCCAGCAGCTTAGGAGGGATTACTTACAATGAGCAGTTCTTC
TRBV21-1	-	-	TRBJ2-7	CASSIGRGPPSYEQYF	TGTGCCAGCAGCATAGGGAGGGGCCCTCCCTCCTACGAGCAGTACTTC
TRBV7-9	-	-	TRBJ2-6	CASSLGSRRSGANVLTF	TGTGCCAGCAGCTTGGGCAGCCGCCGCTCTGGGGCCAACGTCCTGACTTTC
TRBV9	-	-	TRBJ1-2	CASSPRDIYGYTF	TGTGCCAGCAGCCCACGGGATATCTATGGCTACACCTTC
TRBV6-1	-	TRBD2	TRBJ2-7	CASSELWRELEQYF	TGTGCCAGCAGTGAACTCTGGCGGGAGCTCGAGCAGTACTTC
TRBV5-1	-	TRBD1	TRBJ2-5	CASSSGTGIKETQYF	TGCGCCAGCAGCTCTGGGACAGGAATTAAAGAGACCCAGTACTTC
TRBV7-9	-	-	TRBJ1-2	CASSSRESRDRANYGYTF	TGTGCCAGCAGCTCCAGAGAGTCTAGAGACAGAGCTAACTATGGCTACACCTTC
TRBV5-1	-	-	TRBJ2-1	CASRETAPGYNEQFF	TGCGCCAGTCGTGAGACCGCTCCAGGCTACAATGAGCAGTTCTTC
TRBV6-1	-	-	TRBJ1-6	CASNRDLNSPLHF	TGTGCCAGCAACAGGGATCTTAATTCACCCCTCCACTTT
TRBV9	-	TRBD1	TRBJ2-1	CASSADRASYNEQFF	TGTGCCAGCAGCGCCGACAGGGCCTCCTACAATGAGCAGTTCTTC
TRBV7-9	-	TRBD1	TRBJ1-1	CANEVTGGSTEAFF	TGTGCCAACGAGGTGACAGGGGGGAGTACTGAAGCTTTCTTT
TRBV5-1	-	TRBD2	TRBJ2-5	CASSLLAGGQETQYF	TGCGCCAGCAGTTTACTAGCGGGGGGGCAGGAGACCCAGTACTTC
TRBV5-8	-	TRBD1	TRBJ2-7	CASSRTGTAYEQYF	TGTGCCAGCAGCCGGACAGGGACCGCCTACGAGCAGTACTTC